This T cell receptor (beta chain) was recorded in a study of blood T cell repertoires in COVID-19. Study-level background: Sources were T cells, B-cell-depleted T cells, or PBMCs; the material itself was cDNA or gDNA.

Original handling: Amplification from reference gene primers served as the basis for estimated nucleated cell counts. Data came from immunoSEQ multiplex PCR; TCRdb stores just in-frame clones and leaves some out. V and J calls plus clone size are reproduced from that table; the DNA served to infer D and trimming. The sample records hundreds of thousands of clones, approximately 89% being singletons. Cohorts were assigned according to the clinical history that participants reported. In Cohort 3, a recovered donor had either two negative PCRs, clearance, or symptom resolution. Germline CDR1 SGHTA, CDR2 FQGNSA. The CDR3 has 17 amino acids. Trimming cost V 1 base and J 9 bases; bases outside gene matches: 11.

Specimen: PBMCs or T cells enriched from blood (not recorded which). The TCR was taken from a middle-aged woman who had recovered from COVID-19. The chain recombines TRBV7-2 with TRBJ2-3; TRBD2 agrees at 12 bases. The DNA for the CDR3 is TGTGCCAGCAGCTTAGAAGCCTCTAGCGGGAGGGCCTCAACGCAGTATTTT. Translated: CASSLEASSGRASTQYF.